Below, one T cell receptor beta chain is given with its context. What this receptor recognizes is not known. One base away there is no much larger clone; base qualities are not given. This sample is part of a study of blood T cell repertoires in COVID-19 (TCRdb year 2020). In terms of the full investigation: Collaborator samples came from the United States, Italy and Spain and covered acute and convalescent phases of COVID-19. Where available, HLA class I and class II types were obtained from metadata supplied by the sample provider rather than from assay-based typing. The prospective study material was composed of cDNA or gDNA derived from T cells, B-cell-depleted T cells, or PBMCs. The sample metadata nearly always contained a de-identified subject ID, COVID-19 status, age in years and sex. Samples were obtained from the ongoing ImmuneRACE study (first 160 participants) and from roughly 1,300 subjects provided by 6 global collaborators. Deeply sampled blood TCRbeta repertoires from subjects exposed to, actively infected with, or recovered from COVID-19 were included in the dataset. A freely available public database, intended as a resource for researchers studying the immune response to SARS-CoV-2, is where the repertoires were released.

The CDR3 contains 14 residues, cysteine and phenylalanine counted. Only the CDR3 part of the read is kept: 42 bases, read in frame from the first base. For CDR1 and CDR2, the germline V gene (reference sequence) lists LNHDA and SQIVND. The junction shows trimming of 2 bases on V and 2 bases on J, plus 9 bases between the germline ends. Summary of the overall study and its limitations: The amount of clinical and demographic metadata varied by source and participant and was provided uncurated.

The immunoSEQ Assay, a bias-controlled multiplex PCR, was used to amplify TCRbeta CDR3 regions from genomic DNA. The authors' pipeline ran thus. The number of nucleated cells in each sample was estimated by amplification of reference gene primers within the assay. To quantify the absolute abundance of each unique TCRbeta CDR3 rearrangement, sequence reads were collapsed and filtered. For each sample, productive Simpson clonality was calculated as the square root of Simpson's diversity index across productive rearrangements. TCRdb obtained this table from immuneACCESS and retained in-frame rearrangements with V and J assigned. These tables miss some clones; where compared with another copy, unresolved V genes account for less than half of the shortfall, and the remainder is unexplained. V, J and clone size reflect that table, while D and trimming were determined from the DNA. The sample records under 45,000 clones, around nine tenths of which are singletons. The top ten clonotypes cover around 0.41% of the sample.

Collaborating institutions collected whole blood in K2EDTA tubes following their own protocols. For TCRbeta analysis, collaborators shipped samples in one of three forms: frozen whole blood, isolated PBMCs, or DNA extracted from either of those sample types. Sequenced: peripheral blood. The receptor chain draws on TRBV19 and TRBJ1-2, with TRBD1 perhaps the D gene, on 6 matching bases. The sequence was obtained from a human donor in a cohort sampled during active COVID-19. The CDR3 in this case is CASSISDRNYGYTF. The bases read TGTGCCAGTAGTATATCGGACAGAAACTATGGCTACACCTTC.